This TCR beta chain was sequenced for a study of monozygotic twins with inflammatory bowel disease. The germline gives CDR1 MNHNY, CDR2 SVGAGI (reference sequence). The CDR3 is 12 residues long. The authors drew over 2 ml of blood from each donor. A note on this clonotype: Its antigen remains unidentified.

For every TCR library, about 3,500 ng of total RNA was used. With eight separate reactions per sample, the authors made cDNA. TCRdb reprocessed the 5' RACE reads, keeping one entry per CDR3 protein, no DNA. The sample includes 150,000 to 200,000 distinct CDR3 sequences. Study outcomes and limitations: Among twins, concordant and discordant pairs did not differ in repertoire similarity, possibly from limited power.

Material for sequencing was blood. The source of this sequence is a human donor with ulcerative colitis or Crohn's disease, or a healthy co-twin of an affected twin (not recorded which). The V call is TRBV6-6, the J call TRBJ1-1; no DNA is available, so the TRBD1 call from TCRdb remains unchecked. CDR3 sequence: CASSWAGDEAFF.